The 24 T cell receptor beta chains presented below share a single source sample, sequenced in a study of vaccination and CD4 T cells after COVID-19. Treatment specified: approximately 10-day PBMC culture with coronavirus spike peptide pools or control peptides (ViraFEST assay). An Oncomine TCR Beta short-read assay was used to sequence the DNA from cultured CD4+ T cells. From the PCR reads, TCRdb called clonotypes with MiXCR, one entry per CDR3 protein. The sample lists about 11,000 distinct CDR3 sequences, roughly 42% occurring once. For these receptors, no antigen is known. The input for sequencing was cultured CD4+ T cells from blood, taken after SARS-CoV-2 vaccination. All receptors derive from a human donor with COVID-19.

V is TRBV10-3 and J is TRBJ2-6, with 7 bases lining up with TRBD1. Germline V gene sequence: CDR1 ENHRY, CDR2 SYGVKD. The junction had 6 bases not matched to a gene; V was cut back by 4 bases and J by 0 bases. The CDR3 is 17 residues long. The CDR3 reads CAISASSGGSGANVLTF. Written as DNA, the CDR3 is TGTGCCATCAGTGCCTCATCAGGGGGCTCTGGGGCCAACGTCCTGACTTTC.

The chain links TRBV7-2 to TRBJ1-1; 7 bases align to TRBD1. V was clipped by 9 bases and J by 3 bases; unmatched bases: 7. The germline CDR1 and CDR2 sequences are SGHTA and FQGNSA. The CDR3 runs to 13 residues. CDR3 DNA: TGTGCCAGTTTTAGGGGGCGCGACACTGAAGCTTTCTTT. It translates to CASFRGRDTEAFF.

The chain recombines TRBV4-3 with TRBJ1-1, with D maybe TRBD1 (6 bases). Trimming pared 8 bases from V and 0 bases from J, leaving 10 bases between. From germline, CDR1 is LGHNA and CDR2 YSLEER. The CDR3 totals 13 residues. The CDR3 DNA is TGCGCCAGCGCCGACAGGCTGAACACTGAAGCTTTCTTT. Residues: CASADRLNTEAFF.

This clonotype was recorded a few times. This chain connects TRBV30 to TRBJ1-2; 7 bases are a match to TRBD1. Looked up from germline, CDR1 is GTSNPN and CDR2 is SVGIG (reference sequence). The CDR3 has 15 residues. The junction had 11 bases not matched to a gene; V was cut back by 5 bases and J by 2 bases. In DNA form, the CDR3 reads TGTGCCTGGTCCCAGGGGGGACCCCTGAACTATGGCTACACCTTC. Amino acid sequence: CAWSQGGPLNYGYTF.

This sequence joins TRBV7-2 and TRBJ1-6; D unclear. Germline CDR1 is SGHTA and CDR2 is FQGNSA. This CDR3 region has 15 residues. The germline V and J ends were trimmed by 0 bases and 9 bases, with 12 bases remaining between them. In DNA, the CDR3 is TGTGCCAGCAGCTTAGCGAACCTTCTTAGTTCACCCCTCCACTTT. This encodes CASSLANLLSSPLHF.

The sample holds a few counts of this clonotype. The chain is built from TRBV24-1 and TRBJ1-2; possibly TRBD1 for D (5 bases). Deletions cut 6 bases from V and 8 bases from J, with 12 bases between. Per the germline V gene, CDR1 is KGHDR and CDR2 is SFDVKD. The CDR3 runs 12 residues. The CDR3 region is CATSSETGGYTF. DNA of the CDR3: TGTGCCACCAGTTCGGAAACAGGAGGCTACACCTTC.

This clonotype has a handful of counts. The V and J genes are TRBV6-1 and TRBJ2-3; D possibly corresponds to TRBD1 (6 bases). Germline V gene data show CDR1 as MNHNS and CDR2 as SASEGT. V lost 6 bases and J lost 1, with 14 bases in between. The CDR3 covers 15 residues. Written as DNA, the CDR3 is TGTGCCAGCAGGAATTACAGGGAACGCACAGATACGCAGTATTTT. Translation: CASRNYRERTDTQYF.

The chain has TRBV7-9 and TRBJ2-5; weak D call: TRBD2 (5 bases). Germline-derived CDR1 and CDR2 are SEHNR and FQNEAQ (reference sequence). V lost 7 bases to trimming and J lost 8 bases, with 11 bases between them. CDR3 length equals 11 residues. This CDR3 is CASTFGETQYF. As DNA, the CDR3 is TGTGCCAGCACCTTCGGGGAAACCCAGTACTTC.

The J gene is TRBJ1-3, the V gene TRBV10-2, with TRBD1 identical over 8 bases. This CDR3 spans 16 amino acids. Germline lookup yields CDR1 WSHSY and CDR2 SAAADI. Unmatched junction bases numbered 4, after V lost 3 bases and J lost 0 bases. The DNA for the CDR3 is TGCGCCAGCAGTGATGCAGGGGGCGACTCTGGAAACACCATATATTTT. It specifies CASSDAGGDSGNTIYF.

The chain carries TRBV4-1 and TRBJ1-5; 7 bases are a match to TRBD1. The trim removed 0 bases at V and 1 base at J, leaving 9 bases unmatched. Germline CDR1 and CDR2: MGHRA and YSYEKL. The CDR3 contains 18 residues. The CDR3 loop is CASSQERRTGDSNQPQHF. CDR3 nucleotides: TGCGCCAGCAGCCAAGAAAGGAGAACAGGGGACAGCAATCAGCCCCAGCATTTT.

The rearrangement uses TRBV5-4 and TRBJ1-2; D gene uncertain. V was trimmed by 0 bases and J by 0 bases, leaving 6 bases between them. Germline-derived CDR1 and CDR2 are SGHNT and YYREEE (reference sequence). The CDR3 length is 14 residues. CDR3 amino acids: CASSLVPANYGYTF. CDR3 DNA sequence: TGTGCCAGCAGCTTGGTTCCGGCTAACTATGGCTACACCTTC.

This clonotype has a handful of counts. DNA of the CDR3: TGTGCCAGCAGCTTAGCCACAGCAGATCCTTATGGCTACACCTTC. This codes for CASSLATADPYGYTF. The chain joins TRBV7-2 to TRBJ1-2; D not resolved. Trimming removed 0 bases from V and 5 bases from J, with 13 bases in between. CDR3 size: 15 residues. Germline V gene lookup returns CDR1 SGHTA and CDR2 FQGNSA.

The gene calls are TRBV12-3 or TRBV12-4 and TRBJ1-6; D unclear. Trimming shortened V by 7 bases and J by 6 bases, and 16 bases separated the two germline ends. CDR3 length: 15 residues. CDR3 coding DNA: TGTGCCAGCACCATCACAACAGCCTTTAATTCACCCCTCCACTTT. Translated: CASTITTAFNSPLHF.

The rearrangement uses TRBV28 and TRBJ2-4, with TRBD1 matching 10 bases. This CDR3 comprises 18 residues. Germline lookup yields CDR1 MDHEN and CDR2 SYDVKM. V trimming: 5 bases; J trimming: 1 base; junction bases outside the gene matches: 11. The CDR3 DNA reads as TGTGCCAGCAGTGCCAGCCGTGGGGGACAGGGGGCCAAAAACATTCAGTACTTC. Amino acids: CASSASRGGQGAKNIQYF.

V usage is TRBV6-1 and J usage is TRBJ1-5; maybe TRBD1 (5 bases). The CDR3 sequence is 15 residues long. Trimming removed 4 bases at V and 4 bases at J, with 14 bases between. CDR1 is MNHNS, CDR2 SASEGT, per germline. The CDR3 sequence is CASSVMAGNNQPQHF. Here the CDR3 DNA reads TGTGCCAGCAGTGTCATGGCAGGGAATAATCAGCCCCAGCATTTT.

CDR3 DNA sequence: TGTGCCAGCAGCCAAAGGGGCACCCAGTACTTC. Its translation: CASSQRGTQYF. The chain carries TRBV14 and TRBJ2-5; tentative D call: TRBD1 (5 bases). The CDR3 consists of 11 residues. Germline V gene sequence: CDR1 SGHDN, CDR2 FVKESK. V was trimmed by 2 bases and J by 8 bases, leaving 6 bases between them. The entire variable domain, with the rest obtained from reference TRBV14 and TRBJ2-5, is as follows: EAGVTQFPSHSVIEKGQTVTLRCDPISGHDNLYWYRRVMGKEIKFLLHFVKESKQDESGMPNNRFLAERTGGTYSTLKVQPAELEDSGVYFCASSQRGTQYFGPGTRLLVL.

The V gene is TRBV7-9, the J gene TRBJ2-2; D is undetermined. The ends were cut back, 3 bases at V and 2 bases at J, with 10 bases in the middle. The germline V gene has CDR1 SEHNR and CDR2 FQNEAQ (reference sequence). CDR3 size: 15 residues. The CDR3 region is CASSFSMGNTGELFF. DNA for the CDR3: TGTGCCAGCAGCTTTAGTATGGGAAACACCGGGGAGCTGTTTTTT.

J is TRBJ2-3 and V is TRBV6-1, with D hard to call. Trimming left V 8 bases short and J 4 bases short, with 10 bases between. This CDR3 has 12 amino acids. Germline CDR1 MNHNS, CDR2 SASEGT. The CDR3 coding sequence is TGTGCCAGCTCAGGACCGGCAGATACGCAGTATTTT. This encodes CASSGPADTQYF.

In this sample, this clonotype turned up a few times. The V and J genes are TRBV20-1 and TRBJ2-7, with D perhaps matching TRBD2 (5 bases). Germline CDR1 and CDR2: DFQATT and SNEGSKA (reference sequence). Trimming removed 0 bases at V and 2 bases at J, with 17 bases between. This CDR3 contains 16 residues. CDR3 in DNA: TGCAGTGCTAGAGATCGTGGCAGCGGCTTCGCCTACGAGCAGTACTTC. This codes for CSARDRGSGFAYEQYF.

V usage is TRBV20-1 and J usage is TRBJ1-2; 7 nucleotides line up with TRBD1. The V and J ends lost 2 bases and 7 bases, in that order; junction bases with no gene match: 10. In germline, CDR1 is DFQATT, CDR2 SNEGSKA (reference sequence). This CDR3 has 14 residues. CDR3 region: CSARKAGGQAGYTF. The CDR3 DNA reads TGCAGTGCTAGAAAAGCAGGGGGGCAGGCTGGCTACACCTTC.

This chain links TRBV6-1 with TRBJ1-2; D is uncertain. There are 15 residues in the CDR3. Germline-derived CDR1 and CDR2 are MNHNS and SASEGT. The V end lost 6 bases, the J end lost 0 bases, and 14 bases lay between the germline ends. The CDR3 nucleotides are TGTGCCAGCAGCCTGGAAGGTTCAGCTAACTATGGCTACACCTTC. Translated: CASSLEGSANYGYTF.

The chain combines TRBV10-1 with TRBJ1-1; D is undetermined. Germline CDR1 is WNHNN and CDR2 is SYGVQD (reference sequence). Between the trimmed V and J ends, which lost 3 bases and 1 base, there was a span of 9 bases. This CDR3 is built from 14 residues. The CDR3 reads CASSDSGRNTEAFF. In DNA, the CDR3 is TGCGCCAGCAGTGACTCGGGGAGGAACACTGAAGCTTTCTTT.

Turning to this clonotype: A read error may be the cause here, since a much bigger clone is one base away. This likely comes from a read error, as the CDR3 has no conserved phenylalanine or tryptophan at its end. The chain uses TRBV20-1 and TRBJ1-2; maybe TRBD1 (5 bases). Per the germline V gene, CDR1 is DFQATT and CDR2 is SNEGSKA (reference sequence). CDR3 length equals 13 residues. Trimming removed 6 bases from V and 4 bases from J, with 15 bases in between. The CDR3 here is CSAARDGGYGYTL. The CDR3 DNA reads TGCAGTGCGGCTAGGGACGGGGGCTATGGCTACACCCTC.

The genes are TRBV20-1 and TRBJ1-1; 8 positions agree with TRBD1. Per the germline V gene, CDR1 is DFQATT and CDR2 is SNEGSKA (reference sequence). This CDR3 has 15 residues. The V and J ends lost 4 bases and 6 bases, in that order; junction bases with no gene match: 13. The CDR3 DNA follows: TGCAGTGCTACCCACCCGGACAGGGAGGGGTCTGAAGCTTTCTTT. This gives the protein CSATHPDREGSEAFF.